The 31 T cell receptor beta chains presented below share a single source sample, sequenced in a study of human T cells and chemical hapten exposure. One entry per CDR3 protein, called by TCRdb with MiXCR from the RACE reads. There are 100,000 or so distinct CDR3 sequences in the sample; under 35% occur only once, and roughly 2.6% lies in the top ten. Time point indicated: patch test 3, about 24 weeks after DPC sensitization. Specified treatment: therapeutic diphenylcyclopropenone sensitization with weekly scalp DPC. The specimen was whole blood, collected in connection with sensitization to the hapten diphenylcyclopropenone (DPC). Every receptor here comes from a man aged 35-49 years with alopecia areata. Some clones in this sample may be carry-over from other donors' samples.

This clonotype was seen a handful of times. This rearrangement joins TRBV12-3 or TRBV12-4 to TRBJ2-2; D gene unclear. Trimming cost V 6 bases and J 5 bases, with 10 bases left between them. CDR3 size: 13 residues. In DNA, the CDR3 is TGTGCCAGCAGCCTGTATAGGACCGGGGAGCTGTTTTTT. The encoded protein is CASSLYRTGELFF.

This clonotype was seen just once. V is TRBV15 and J is TRBJ2-1; 10 bases are a match to TRBD2. Germline V gene data show CDR1 as LNHNV and CDR2 as YYDKDF (reference sequence). This CDR3 is built from 15 residues. Trimming took 4 bases from V and 8 from J; bases not matched to a gene: 8. The CDR3 coding sequence is TGTGCCACCAGCACGTCTAGCGGGAGTTGGTATGAGCAGTTCTTC. This sequence encodes CATSTSSGSWYEQFF.

The V gene is TRBV27, the J gene TRBJ2-7, with 7 bases fitting TRBD2. CDR1 is MNHEY, CDR2 SMNVEV, per germline (reference sequence). The V and J ends lost 4 bases and 3 bases, in that order; junction bases with no gene match: 3. The CDR3 is 13 amino acids. CDR3 amino acids: CASSWGGIYEQYV. The DNA of the CDR3 is TGTGCCAGCAGTTGGGGGGGTATCTACGAGCAGTACGTC.

This chain links TRBV4-1 with TRBJ1-1; D uncertain. This CDR3 comprises 17 residues. CDR1 and CDR2 from the germline V gene are MGHRA and YSYEKL. V lost 1 base to trimming and J lost 0 bases, with 15 bases between them. The CDR3 DNA reads TGCGCCAGCAGCCAAGCTCAGGAGGGCAAGATGAACACTGAAGCTTTCTTT. As protein: CASSQAQEGKMNTEAFF.

The chain couples TRBV20-1 to TRBJ2-1, with a possible D match to TRBD1 (8 bases). Looked up from germline, CDR1 is DFQATT and CDR2 is SNEGSKA (reference sequence). The CDR3 is 15 residues long. V lost 5 bases, J lost 7 bases, and 21 bases lay in between. The CDR3 DNA reads TGCAGTGCTTTCCGACAGGGGAGGGTTGGGAATGAGCAGTTCTTC. Protein product: CSAFRQGRVGNEQFF.

The chain employs TRBV10-2 and TRBJ2-5; D might be TRBD1 or TRBD2, each matching 5 bases. This CDR3 region has 13 residues. Trimming stripped 7 bases from V and 4 bases from J, with 13 bases between. Germline V gives CDR1 WSHSY, CDR2 SAAADI. CDR3 loop: CASNPGAGETQYF. The DNA for the CDR3 is TGCGCCAGCAACCCCGGGGCAGGAGAGACCCAGTACTTC.

The chain uses TRBV14 and TRBJ2-3; tentatively, D is TRBD2 (6 bases). The length of the CDR3 is 19 residues. Germline V gene lookup returns CDR1 SGHDN and CDR2 FVKESK. The V and J ends lost 4 bases and 3 bases respectively, with 26 bases between them. The CDR3 nucleotides read TGTGCCAGCAGCCCCCTCGGAGCAACGGGAGAAGGGTCAACAGATACGCAGTATTTT. This gives the protein CASSPLGATGEGSTDTQYF.

V is TRBV29-1 and J is TRBJ2-4, with TRBD2 as a possible D gene (5 bases). V was shortened by 7 bases and J by 9 bases, with 19 bases between the two germline ends. This CDR3 is built from 13 residues. Germline values: CDR1 SQVTM, CDR2 ANQGSEA. The CDR3 region is CSAAQDLRGIQYF. For the CDR3, the DNA is TGCAGCGCCGCCCAGGACCTTCGGGGCATTCAGTACTTC.

V is TRBV7-2 and J is TRBJ2-7; D unresolved. V dropped 4 bases and J dropped 0 bases, with 7 bases sitting between them. CDR1 and CDR2 (germline): SGHTA, FQGNSA. This CDR3 spans 13 amino acids. CDR3: CASSSAYSYEQYF. For the CDR3, the DNA is TGTGCCAGCAGCTCAGCCTACTCCTACGAGCAGTACTTC.

The chain combines TRBV10-3 with TRBJ2-3; D unresolved. Per the germline V gene, CDR1 is ENHRY and CDR2 is SYGVKD. CDR3 length: 15 residues. With 3 bases removed from V and 4 bases from J, the gap between germline ends came to 14 bases. The CDR3, as DNA: TGTGCCATCAGTGACGGAACCGGAGACCCAGATACGCAGTATTTT. It is translated as CAISDGTGDPDTQYF.

Written as DNA, the CDR3 is TGCGCCAGCAGCCAAAGTTACAGGGGTTACGGCAAAAACATTCAGTACTTC. Its translation: CASSQSYRGYGKNIQYF. The chain carries TRBV4-3 and TRBJ2-4; 7 positions match TRBD1. The CDR3 extends over 17 amino acids. The V segment lost 2 bases and the J segment 3 bases; nucleotides outside the gene matches: 10. Germline-derived CDR1 and CDR2 are LGHNA and YSLEER.

This clonotype was recorded once. The chain has TRBV24-1 and TRBJ1-3; D is undetermined. The germline V and J ends were trimmed by 6 bases and 1 base, with 9 bases remaining between them. Germline CDR1 KGHDR, CDR2 SFDVKD. The CDR3 runs 14 residues. CDR3 in amino acids: CATSFTISGNTIYF. The CDR3 DNA is TGTGCCACCAGTTTTACTATTTCTGGAAACACCATATATTTT.

This clonotype was detected a few times. V usage is TRBV7-2 and J usage is TRBJ2-1; 7 nucleotides agree with TRBD2. J lost 7 bases, V lost 4 bases, and 13 bases had no gene match. The CDR3 is 16 residues long. Germline values: CDR1 SGHTA, CDR2 FQGNSA. CDR3 protein: CASSSPYSVGGNEQFF. The CDR3 bases are TGTGCCAGCAGCTCACCGTACTCCGTGGGGGGGAATGAGCAGTTCTTC.

This clonotype was seen a handful of times. The V call is TRBV6-5, the J call TRBJ2-1, with 8 bases fitting TRBD2. V gave up 6 bases and J gave up 5 bases; unmatched junction bases: 9. CDR1 is MNHEY and CDR2 is SVGAGI in the germline V gene. This CDR3 is 15 amino acids long. For the CDR3, the DNA is TGTGCCAGCAGCTTCTGGACAGCGGGAGACAATGAGCAGTTCTTC. This gives the protein CASSFWTAGDNEQFF.

This clonotype was observed a few times. The V gene is TRBV6-5, the J gene TRBJ2-3; D may match TRBD1 or TRBD2 (6 bases each). The germline CDR1 and CDR2 sequences are MNHEY and SVGAGI. The CDR3 extends over 13 amino acids. V dropped 7 bases and J dropped 10 bases, with 18 bases sitting between them. The CDR3 spells CASIGGRQAAQYF. CDR3 DNA sequence: TGTGCCAGCATAGGGGGGAGGCAAGCAGCGCAGTATTTT.

The chain joins TRBV29-1 to TRBJ2-1, with D unresolved. The V end was cut by 5 bases, the J end by 0 bases, with 14 bases between. The CDR3 runs to 15 residues. Germline CDR1 and CDR2: SQVTM and ANQGSEA. CDR3 bases: TGCAGCGTTTATGACGGCCTTCACTCCTACAATGAGCAGTTCTTC. Encoded protein: CSVYDGLHSYNEQFF.

The chain links TRBV20-1 to TRBJ1-1; no firm D call. The V end was cut by 0 bases, the J end by 1 base, with 9 bases between. The germline V gene has CDR1 DFQATT and CDR2 SNEGSKA (reference sequence). This CDR3 has 14 amino acids. The CDR3 loop reads CSAREWIENTEAFF. CDR3 bases: TGCAGTGCTAGAGAGTGGATTGAGAACACTGAAGCTTTCTTT.

Only a few counts were recorded for this clonotype. CDR3: CSAKKGQGNPDTQYF. DNA for the CDR3: TGCAGTGCTAAAAAGGGACAGGGAAACCCAGATACGCAGTATTTT. V is TRBV20-1 and J is TRBJ2-3, with TRBD1 matching over 9 bases. Germline values: CDR1 DFQATT, CDR2 SNEGSKA (reference sequence). Trimming cost V 4 bases and J 4 bases; bases outside gene matches: 9. This CDR3 has 15 amino acids.

This clonotype was recorded a few times. The rearrangement uses TRBV7-2 and TRBJ2-5, with D unclear. The V gene's germline CDR1 is SGHTA and CDR2 FQGNSA. V was shortened by 0 bases and J by 0 bases, with 5 bases between the two germline ends. The CDR3 is made up of 14 amino acids. DNA for the CDR3: TGTGCCAGCAGCTTAGCGTTCTACCAAGAGACCCAGTACTTC. The encoded protein is CASSLAFYQETQYF. The variable domain in full, with the rest retrieved from reference TRBV7-2 and TRBJ2-5, is GAGVSQSPSNKVTEKGKDVELRCDPISGHTALYWYRQSLGQGLEFLIYFQGNSAPDKSGLPSDRFSAERTGGSVSTLTIQRTQQEDSAVYLCASSLAFYQETQYFGPGTRLLVL.

This clonotype was seen a few times. The chain links TRBV29-1 to TRBJ2-1; D might be TRBD1 (5 bases). Trimming stripped 6 bases from V and 0 bases from J, with 21 bases between. The CDR3 covers 17 residues. The germline gives CDR1 SQVTM, CDR2 ANQGSEA. This chain's CDR3 is CSVAGKPIYNSYNEQFF. CDR3 nucleotide sequence: TGCAGCGTGGCAGGGAAACCCATCTACAACTCCTACAATGAGCAGTTCTTC.

The chain recombines TRBV6-6 with TRBJ1-5; D perhaps matches TRBD1 (5 bases). V was clipped by 2 bases and J by 1 base, with 15 bases between them. This CDR3 contains 17 residues. Germline assignment: CDR1 MNHNY and CDR2 SVGAGI (reference sequence). The DNA of the CDR3 is TGTGCCAGCAGTTACCAAATTGGGGGTAGGAGCAATCAGCCCCAGCATTTT. This translates into CASSYQIGGRSNQPQHF.

The V gene is TRBV18, the J gene TRBJ2-6; D is ambiguous. Deletions cut 3 bases from V and 4 bases from J, with 13 bases between. CDR3 length equals 16 residues. From germline, CDR1 is KGHSH and CDR2 LQKENI. The chain's CDR3 is CASSPMDGPGANVLTF. In DNA form, the CDR3 reads TGTGCCAGCTCACCGATGGACGGCCCCGGGGCCAACGTCCTGACTTTC.

This clonotype was detected only a few times. The chain employs TRBV6-5 and TRBJ1-4; a weak D match, TRBD1 (6 bases). Germline lookup yields CDR1 MNHEY and CDR2 SVGAGI. The V and J ends lost 4 bases and 7 bases respectively, with 16 bases between them. The CDR3 extends over 15 amino acids. As DNA, the CDR3 is TGTGCCAGCAGTTCGGAACAGGTGGGGGCTGAAAAACTGTTTTTT. Translation gives CASSSEQVGAEKLFF.

This clonotype showed up just a few times. V usage is TRBV10-3 and J usage is TRBJ1-5; tentative D call: TRBD1 (5 bases). The CDR3 is 15 amino acids. V lost 4 bases and J 0 bases, leaving 10 bases between the germline ends. Germline CDR1 ENHRY, CDR2 SYGVKD. The CDR3 nucleotides are TGTGCCATCAGTGCGGGACGGGATAGCAATCAGCCCCAGCATTTT. This codes for CAISAGRDSNQPQHF.

The CDR3 reads CSARDPPDTQYF. The DNA for the CDR3 is TGCAGTGCTAGAGATCCGCCAGATACGCAGTATTTT. This chain uses TRBV20-1 with TRBJ2-3; no firm D call. Trimming shortened V by 0 bases and J by 4 bases, and 5 bases separated the two germline ends. Germline CDR1 and CDR2: DFQATT and SNEGSKA (reference sequence). The CDR3 runs to 12 residues.

The chain has TRBV24-1 and TRBJ1-5; no clear D gene. Germline values: CDR1 KGHDR, CDR2 SFDVKD. The CDR3 length is 13 residues. Trimming shortened V by 4 bases and J by 4 bases, and 7 bases separated the two germline ends. CDR3 region: CATSEPPNQPQHF. CDR3 nucleotide sequence: TGTGCCACCAGTGAACCACCAAATCAGCCCCAGCATTTT.

This CDR3 reads CSVVYQEGTYEQYF. The DNA of the CDR3 is TGCAGCGTTGTGTACCAAGAGGGTACCTACGAGCAGTACTTC. The chain is built from TRBV29-1 and TRBJ2-7; a possible D gene is TRBD2 (5 bases). The CDR3 runs to 14 residues. V lost 4 bases and J lost 2, with 15 bases in between. Germline CDR1 is SQVTM and CDR2 is ANQGSEA.

This chain uses TRBV11-3 with TRBJ1-3; D uncertain. Germline V gene lookup returns CDR1 SGHNT and CDR2 YENEEA. The CDR3 length is 11 residues. Between the trimmed V and J ends, which lost 2 bases and 6 bases, there was a span of 2 bases. This chain's CDR3 is CASSLTNTIYF. CDR3 DNA: TGTGCCAGCAGCTTAACAAACACCATATATTTT.

The chain links TRBV6-5 to TRBJ1-3; D ambiguous. The V end was cut by 5 bases, the J end by 4 bases, with 18 bases between. The CDR3 is made up of 16 amino acids. The V gene's germline CDR1 is MNHEY and CDR2 SVGAGI. Here the CDR3 DNA reads TGTGCCAGCAGTGATACTAGGATTTCTTTAGGAAACACCATATATTTT. This codes for CASSDTRISLGNTIYF.

V usage is TRBV2 and J usage is TRBJ2-5, with D possibly matching TRBD1 (6 bases). CDR3 size: 12 residues. V was clipped by 6 bases and J by 5 bases, with 10 bases between them. Per germline, CDR1 SNHLY and CDR2 FYNNEI. CDR3 coding DNA: TGTGCCAGCAGGCAGGGGAGCGAGACCCAGTACTTC. Protein: CASRQGSETQYF. The complete variable domain, with remaining parts taken from reference TRBV2 and TRBJ2-5, reads EPEVTQTPSHQVTQMGQEVILRCVPISNHLYFYWYRQILGQKVEFLVSFYNNEISEKSEIFDDQFSVERPDGSNFTLKIRSTKLEDSAMYFCASRQGSETQYFGPGTRLLVL.

J is TRBJ2-3 and V is TRBV29-1, with D unresolved. CDR3 length: 13 amino acids. Looked up from germline, CDR1 is SQVTM and CDR2 is ANQGSEA. V was clipped by 4 bases and J by 2 bases, with 10 bases between them. The CDR3: CSVGAQITDTQYF. DNA of the CDR3: TGCAGCGTTGGTGCGCAGATCACAGATACGCAGTATTTT.